A selection of T cell receptor beta chains follows, all from one sample in a study of identical twins. One entry per CDR3 protein results from TCRdb running MiXCR on the 5' RACE reads. The repertoire holds around 1.7 million distinct CDR3 sequences, with around a third as singletons. Source material: cord blood. The source is a newborn girl in good health. Each CDR3 is given with its conserved first and last residue. Fields, in order: clone size, D gene, J gene, V gene, CDR3 protein, CDR3 DNA. The D gene is left open where the match is weak. The listing skips clone size in some rows; elsewhere it reads once, few, many or a size class.

.	TRBD2	TRBJ2-4	TRBV28	CASSLYRIRAGGTWGNIQYF	TGTGCCAGCAGTTTGTACAGGATACGGGCGGGAGGGACTTGGGGAAACATTCAGTACTTC
few	.	TRBJ2-7	TRBV20-1	CSASQDTYEQYF	TGCAGTGCTAGTCAGGACACCTACGAGCAGTACTTC
.	.	TRBJ2-7	TRBV3-1	CASSQPAGEQYF	TGTGCCAGCAGCCAACCGGCGGGGGAGCAGTACTTC
few	.	TRBJ1-4	TRBV6-6	CASSQGRGGEEKLFF	TGTGCCAGCAGCCAGGGACGGGGCGGTGAGGAAAAACTGTTTTTT
.	.	TRBJ1-1	TRBV10-3	CAISFREGGVTEAFF	TGTGCCATCAGTTTCCGAGAGGGGGGGGTCACTGAAGCTTTCTTT
few	TRBD2	TRBJ2-7	TRBV9	CASSFPPPTTSGSYEQYF	TGTGCCAGCAGCTTCCCCCCCCCAACTACTAGCGGGTCGTACGAGCAGTACTTC
.	.	TRBJ2-2	TRBV28	CASRRSYQGGELFF	TGTGCCAGCAGAAGATCTTATCAGGGCGGGGAGCTGTTTTTT
few	.	TRBJ2-1	TRBV20-1	CSGVGSYNEQFF	TGCAGTGGGGTGGGCTCCTACAATGAGCAGTTCTTC
few	.	TRBJ1-2	TRBV20-1	CSARMGALGYTF	TGCAGTGCTAGAATGGGGGCTCTTGGCTACACCTTC
.	TRBD1	TRBJ2-3	TRBV5-1	CASSPNPTGDTDTQYF	TGCGCCAGCAGCCCTAACCCGACAGGGGACACAGATACGCAGTATTTT
.	.	TRBJ2-7	TRBV6-2/TRBV6-3	CASSQSGGTYNEQYF	TGTGCCAGCAGCCAAAGTGGGGGAACCTACAATGAGCAGTACTTC
.	TRBD2	TRBJ2-3	TRBV12-3/TRBV12-4	CASSFTSGTSDTEYF	TGTGCCAGCAGTTTTACTAGCGGGACCTCAGATACGGAGTATTTT
.	.	TRBJ1-4	TRBV28	CASSFQATNEKLFF	TGTGCCAGCAGTTTTCAGGCAACTAATGAAAAACTGTTTTTT
.	.	TRBJ2-3	TRBV3-1	CASSSSILDLYTDTQYF	TGTGCCAGCAGCTCAAGCATCTTGGACTTATACACAGATACGCAGTATTTT
few	.	TRBJ1-5	TRBV11-2	CASSLRHSNQPQHF	TGTGCCAGCAGCTTAAGGCATAGCAATCAGCCCCAGCATTTT
few	TRBD2	TRBJ2-1	TRBV18	CASSPKLADLTNEQFF	TGTGCCAGCTCACCAAAACTAGCGGACCTTACGAATGAGCAGTTCTTC
many	.	TRBJ1-2	TRBV6-2/TRBV6-3	CASSYARQRGSYTF	TGTGCCAGCAGTTACGCTAGACAACGGGGTAGCTACACCTTC
few	.	TRBJ2-1	TRBV20-1	CSAGSPSHEQFF	TGCAGTGCTGGTAGTCCTTCCCATGAGCAGTTCTTC
.	.	TRBJ2-3	TRBV7-2	CASSFTTARKGHTQYF	TGTGCCAGCAGCTTCACCACGGCCCGTAAAGGCCATACGCAGTATTTT
.	TRBD1	TRBJ1-2	TRBV12-3/TRBV12-4	CASSLWQGETNYGYTF	TGTGCCAGCAGTTTGTGGCAGGGGGAGACTAACTATGGCTACACCTTC
few	TRBD2	TRBJ2-3	TRBV4-1	CASSQDGGRGDTQYF	TGCGCCAGCAGCCAAGACGGCGGGAGAGGGGATACGCAGTATTTT
few	.	TRBJ1-1	TRBV7-9	CASIHRVDTEAFF	TGTGCCAGCATCCACAGGGTAGACACTGAAGCTTTCTTT
.	TRBD1	TRBJ1-4	TRBV28	CATYSGTGGEKLFF	TGTGCCACCTACTCAGGGACAGGGGGTGAAAAACTGTTTTTT
.	TRBD2	TRBJ2-7	TRBV6-6	CASSFGGVDEQYF	TGTGCCAGCTCCTTCGGGGGGGTCGACGAGCAGTACTTC
.	.	TRBJ2-2	TRBV20-1	CSASSPPGELFF	TGCAGTGCTAGTTCTCCCCCCGGGGAGCTGTTTTTT
.	TRBD2	TRBJ2-3	TRBV29-1	CRTHRARLAGLTDTQYF	TGCAGGACCCACAGGGCCCGACTAGCGGGTCTCACAGATACGCAGTATTTT
many	.	TRBJ2-5	TRBV4-2	CASSQDGQQETQYF	TGTGCCAGCAGCCAAGACGGGCAGCAAGAGACCCAGTACTTC
.	.	TRBJ2-5	TRBV5-1	CASSFAEQETQYF	TGCGCCAGCAGCTTTGCGGAGCAAGAGACCCAGTACTTC
few	TRBD2	TRBJ2-5	TRBV10-3	CAISEPTSGAQETQYF	TGTGCCATCAGTGAGCCGACTAGCGGAGCCCAAGAGACCCAGTACTTC
few	.	TRBJ2-5	TRBV6-5	CASSSFPGGHQETQYF	TGTGCCAGCAGTTCGTTCCCCGGGGGCCACCAAGAGACCCAGTACTTC
.	.	TRBJ1-4	TRBV14	CASSQGHRNEKLFF	TGTGCCAGCAGCCAAGGACACCGTAATGAAAAACTGTTTTTT
.	.	TRBJ2-1	TRBV4-1	CASSQSDLDNEQFF	TGCGCCAGCAGCCAGAGCGACTTGGACAATGAGCAGTTCTTC
.	.	TRBJ2-1	TRBV7-2	CASSLTSTEQFF	TGTGCCAGCAGCTTGACGTCAACGGAGCAGTTCTTC
few	.	TRBJ2-7	TRBV28	CASRKYPYYEQYF	TGTGCCAGCAGGAAGTATCCCTATTACGAGCAGTACTTC
few	.	TRBJ2-7	TRBV9	CASSVAPGTWGSEQYF	TGTGCCAGCAGCGTAGCCCCCGGGACATGGGGGTCCGAGCAGTACTTC
.	.	TRBJ2-7	TRBV4-2	CASSQERKRPREQYF	TGTGCCAGCAGCCAAGAAAGGAAAAGGCCGAGAGAGCAGTACTTC
.	.	TRBJ2-3	TRBV2	CASTSVVLSTDTQYF	TGTGCCAGCACTAGCGTGGTTCTTAGCACAGATACGCAGTATTTT
.	TRBD1	TRBJ2-3	TRBV5-4	CASSPSTGDGDTQYF	TGTGCCAGCAGCCCTTCCACAGGGGACGGTGATACGCAGTATTTT
few	.	TRBJ2-2	TRBV5-1	CASSLRGLSNTGELFF	TGCGCCAGCAGCTTGAGGGGCCTATCGAACACCGGGGAGCTGTTTTTT
many	.	TRBJ2-7	TRBV11-2	CASSLDRLLGEQYF	TGTGCCAGCAGCTTAGACAGGCTGTTGGGCGAGCAGTACTTC
.	.	TRBJ2-7	TRBV6-1	CASRRGGPYNEQYF	TGTGCCAGCCGGCGGGGTGGCCCCTACAATGAGCAGTACTTC
.	TRBD1	TRBJ1-1	TRBV20-1	CSASETGNSEAFF	TGCAGTGCTTCGGAGACAGGGAACAGTGAAGCTTTCTTT
.	TRBD1	TRBJ1-1	TRBV12-3/TRBV12-4	CASSARQGGWTEAFF	TGTGCCAGCAGTGCCCGACAGGGAGGTTGGACTGAAGCTTTCTTT
.	TRBD2	TRBJ2-1	TRBV20-1	CSAGLAGVNEQFF	TGCAGTGCTGGACTAGCGGGAGTCAATGAGCAGTTCTTC
.	.	TRBJ1-4	TRBV18	CASSPQSRRGEKLFF	TGTGCCAGCTCACCTCAGTCGCGGCGAGGGGAAAAACTGTTTTTT
few	.	TRBJ2-3	TRBV12-3/TRBV12-4	CASSFDPGRRTDTQYF	TGTGCCAGCAGTTTCGACCCAGGAAGAAGGACAGATACGCAGTATTTT
.	.	TRBJ2-3	TRBV9	CASSVKWAGDTQYF	TGTGCCAGCAGCGTAAAGTGGGCCGGCGATACGCAGTATTTT
.	.	TRBJ2-2	TRBV5-1	CASSLEASHTGELFF	TGCGCCAGCAGCTTGGAGGCTAGCCACACCGGGGAGCTGTTTTTT
many	.	TRBJ1-2	TRBV7-2	CASSLARTALNYGYTF	TGTGCCAGCAGCTTAGCCCGGACAGCCCTTAACTATGGCTACACCTTC
.	TRBD2	TRBJ2-1	TRBV20-1	CSAIPGTSGLEQFF	TGCAGTGCTATTCCCGGGACTAGCGGGCTTGAGCAGTTCTTC
.	.	TRBJ2-3	TRBV4-1	CASSRGVPSFTDTQYF	TGCGCCAGCAGCCGGGGCGTCCCGTCATTCACAGATACGCAGTATTTT
.	.	TRBJ1-1	TRBV4-1	CASSQAQTGNTEAFF	TGCGCCAGCAGCCAAGCCCAGACAGGGAACACTGAAGCTTTCTTT
few	.	TRBJ2-7	TRBV20-1	CSARAPYAGYQYEQYF	TGCAGTGCTAGAGCCCCCTATGCGGGATACCAGTACGAGCAGTACTTC
few	.	TRBJ2-3	TRBV27	CASSLGRGRQRSTDTQYF	TGTGCCAGCAGTTTAGGGCGTGGCAGGCAACGTAGCACAGATACGCAGTATTTT
few	.	TRBJ2-7	TRBV28	CASTTSGSSYEQYF	TGTGCCAGCACCACCTCAGGAAGCTCCTACGAGCAGTACTTC